Each of the 20 T cell receptor beta chains below was sequenced from the same sample in a study of blood T cell repertoires in COVID-19. Produced via immunoSEQ multiplex PCR; TCRdb's table is partial and in-frame only. The sample consists of 14,000 or so clones, around 89% of them appearing once. The specimen sequenced was peripheral blood. The receptor source for this set is a man aged 45-65 years with active COVID-19.

The chain has TRBV15 and TRBJ2-5; maybe TRBD1 (6 bases). Trimming stripped 2 bases from V and 2 bases from J, with 12 bases between. CDR1 and CDR2 (germline): LNHNV, YYDKDF (reference sequence). The CDR3 has 15 amino acids. As DNA, the CDR3 is TGTGCCACCAGCAGAAACAGGGTTTTACAAGAGACCCAGTACTTC. It codes for CATSRNRVLQETQYF.

The chain uses TRBV18 and TRBJ1-1; tentatively, D is TRBD1 (6 bases). V lost 6 bases to trimming and J lost 0 bases, with 8 bases between them. The length of the CDR3 is 13 residues. CDR1 is KGHSH, CDR2 LQKENI, per germline. CDR3 sequence reads: CASSGTLNTEAFF. The CDR3 nucleotides read TGTGCCAGCTCCGGGACATTGAACACTGAAGCTTTCTTT.

The V gene is TRBV18, the J gene TRBJ1-2, with 7 bases that match TRBD1. The junction had 6 bases not matched to a gene; V was cut back by 5 bases and J by 0 bases. The CDR3 loop spans 15 amino acids. Per germline, CDR1 KGHSH and CDR2 LQKENI. CDR3 in DNA: TGTGCCAGCTCAGAGAGGACAGGACCTAACTATGGCTACACCTTC. Protein: CASSERTGPNYGYTF.

V and J are TRBV4-2 and TRBJ2-1; 10 bases are shared with TRBD1. V shed 4 bases and J 4 bases; nucleotides not matched to a gene: 7. CDR1 is LGHNA and CDR2 is YNFKEQ in the germline V gene. The CDR3 has 16 amino acids. The chain's CDR3 is CASSRGGTGDYNEQFF. The CDR3 DNA sequence: TGTGCCAGCAGCCGAGGGGGGACAGGGGATTACAATGAGCAGTTCTTC.

In its sample, this clone was seen once. The chain joins TRBV3-1 (or the pseudogene TRBV3-2) to TRBJ2-3, with TRBD2 matching 7 bases. The CDR3 loop spans 14 amino acids. The germline gives CDR1 LGHDT, CDR2 YNNKEL (reference sequence). The V and J ends lost 8 bases and 6 bases, in that order; junction bases with no gene match: 11. CDR3 in amino acids: CASAGRGRSDTQYF. DNA of the CDR3: TGTGCCAGCGCCGGGCGCGGGAGATCTGATACGCAGTATTTT.

The chain employs TRBV27 and TRBJ1-2; 9 bases are shared with TRBD1. J gave up 3 bases and V 6 bases, and 8 bases lay outside the gene matches. This CDR3 has 15 amino acids. Per germline, CDR1 MNHEY and CDR2 SMNVEV (reference sequence). The CDR3 spells CASSPRTGAYYGYTF. Written as DNA, the CDR3 is TGTGCCAGCAGCCCGCGGACAGGGGCTTACTATGGCTACACCTTC.

The chain uses TRBV3-1 (or the pseudogene TRBV3-2) and TRBJ1-2; D is perhaps TRBD1 (5 bases). Trimming stripped 1 base from V and 13 bases from J, with 13 bases between. CDR1 is LGHDT, CDR2 YNNKEL, per germline (reference sequence). The CDR3 runs to 12 residues. The CDR3 nucleotides read TGTGCCAGCAGCCAAGCGGGGGGGATGGGCACCTTC. Encoded protein: CASSQAGGMGTF.

This chain connects TRBV7-6 to TRBJ1-3, with TRBD1 as a possible D gene (6 bases). V was cut by 5 bases and J by 0 bases, with 26 bases left in between. This CDR3 contains 20 residues. In germline, CDR1 is SGHVS, CDR2 FNYEAQ. This chain's CDR3 is CASSLYIPGHRESSGNTIYF. The CDR3 coding sequence is TGTGCCAGCAGCCTTTACATCCCGGGACACCGCGAGAGCTCTGGAAACACCATATATTTT.

The V and J genes are TRBV5-1 and TRBJ2-1, with 10 nucleotides matching TRBD2. This CDR3 has 16 amino acids. J lost 5 bases, V lost 0 bases, and 5 bases had no gene match. CDR1 is SGHRS and CDR2 is YFSETQ in the germline V gene. In DNA form, the CDR3 reads TGCGCCAGCAGCTTGGTGTCTAGCGGGGGTCACAATGAGCAGTTCTTC. The encoded protein is CASSLVSSGGHNEQFF.

This chain uses TRBV12-3 or TRBV12-4 with TRBJ1-1; no firm D call. V shed 8 bases and J shed 1 base, with 11 bases lying between them. The CDR3 sequence is 13 residues long. CDR3 nucleotide sequence: TGTGCCAGCCTCAGACACTCGAACACTGAAGCTTTCTTT. It yields the protein CASLRHSNTEAFF.

The chain links TRBV9 to TRBJ2-1, with 9 bases fitting TRBD2. The CDR3 is made up of 14 amino acids. V was clipped by 3 bases and J by 13 bases; unmatched bases: 11. The V gene's germline CDR1 is SGDLS and CDR2 YYNGEE. CDR3 nucleotides: TGTGCCAGCAGCGAGACCTTCAGCGGGAGGAGTCAGTTCTTC. It is translated as CASSETFSGRSQFF.

The rearrangement links TRBV25-1 to TRBJ1-4, with D possibly being TRBD1 (6 bases). The germline V gene encodes CDR1 MGHDK and CDR2 SYGVNS. The CDR3 runs 14 residues. Trimming left V 6 bases short and J 5 bases short, with 13 bases between. In DNA, the CDR3 is TGTGCCAGCAGCGAGACAGGCGCGAATGAAAAACTGTTTTTT. As protein: CASSETGANEKLFF.

J is TRBJ2-7 and V is TRBV4-1; 9 bases are shared with TRBD2. Germline V gene lookup returns CDR1 MGHRA and CDR2 YSYEKL. V dropped 4 bases and J dropped 4; count of bases not matched to a gene: 8. The CDR3 has 15 residues. CDR3 DNA: TGCGCCAGCAGCCTCGGGACTAGCCTTTTTTACGAGCAGTACTTC. As protein: CASSLGTSLFYEQYF.

V is TRBV11-2 and J is TRBJ2-1; 9 nucleotides line up with TRBD1. The CDR3 sequence is 15 residues long. Unmatched junction bases numbered 7, after V lost 3 bases and J lost 7 bases. The germline V gene has CDR1 SGHAT and CDR2 FQNNGV. CDR3 residues: CASSLQQGAWNEQFF. The CDR3 DNA follows: TGTGCCAGCAGCTTGCAACAGGGGGCTTGGAATGAGCAGTTCTTC.

This clone was detected only a few times. The chain joins TRBV24-1 to TRBJ2-7; D call uncertain. This CDR3 region has 12 residues. Trimming took 3 bases from V and 6 from J, leaving 8 bases between them. Germline V gene sequence: CDR1 KGHDR, CDR2 SFDVKD. DNA for the CDR3: TGTGCCACCAGTGATCCGGTGCTCGAGCAGTACTTC. It is translated as CATSDPVLEQYF.

The chain recombines TRBV5-1 with TRBJ2-1; 9 nucleotides line up with TRBD1. CDR3 length: 16 amino acids. In germline, CDR1 is SGHRS, CDR2 YFSETQ. The V and J ends lost 2 bases and 8 bases, in that order; junction bases with no gene match: 11. The chain's CDR3 is CASSFFSTGGTDEQFF. In nucleotides, the CDR3 is TGCGCCAGCAGCTTTTTCTCAACAGGGGGCACAGATGAGCAGTTCTTC.

This clone showed up just once. CDR3 sequence reads: CASSEGGDHGAEAFF. The CDR3 nucleotides are TGTGCCAGCAGCGAAGGGGGGGATCACGGGGCTGAAGCTTTCTTT. The V and J genes are TRBV28 and TRBJ1-1, with D maybe TRBD1 (6 bases). Germline CDR1 and CDR2: MDHEN and SYDVKM. This CDR3 contains 15 residues. V dropped 6 bases and J dropped 6 bases, with 20 bases sitting between them.

The chain joins TRBV6-6 to TRBJ2-7; 11 bases align to TRBD1. This CDR3 contains 15 residues. The J segment lost 7 bases and the V segment lost 6 bases, leaving 11 bases of the junction unmatched. CDR1 is MNHNY, CDR2 SVGAGI, per germline (reference sequence). DNA for the CDR3: TGTGCCAGCAGCACAGGGGGGACAGGGGGGTTTGAGCAGTACTTC. Amino acid sequence: CASSTGGTGGFEQYF.

The gene calls are TRBV7-8 and TRBJ2-1, with a possible D match to TRBD1 (5 bases). In germline, CDR1 is SGHVS, CDR2 FQNEAQ. Trimming stripped 5 bases from V and 0 bases from J, with 11 bases between. The CDR3 contains 15 residues. The CDR3 DNA is TGTGCCAGCAGCCCGACAGAGGTCTCCTACAATGAGCAGTTCTTC. It is translated as CASSPTEVSYNEQFF.

The chain combines TRBV27 with TRBJ2-1; a weak D match, TRBD2 (5 bases). CDR3 length: 14 amino acids. Trimming stripped 6 bases from V and 7 bases from J, with 16 bases between. CDR1 MNHEY and CDR2 SMNVEV come from the germline V gene (reference sequence). CDR3 region: CASRAGRVDNEQFF. For the CDR3, the DNA is TGTGCCAGCAGGGCGGGTAGGGTAGATAATGAGCAGTTCTTC.